This TCR beta chain derives from a study of blood T cell repertoires in COVID-19. The wider study: Samples representing acute and convalescent COVID-19 were sourced from the United States, Italy and Spain. The analysed material was cDNA or gDNA that came from T cells, B-cell-depleted T cells, or PBMCs.

Trimming at V came to 3 bases and at J to 5 bases, leaving 6 bases not matched to a gene. Germline V CDR1 and CDR2: LNHDA, SQIVND (reference sequence). This CDR3 region has 16 residues. Per the original data handling: Counts of nucleated cells, estimated from reference gene primer amplification, were obtained. Repertoires were generated with immunoSEQ multiplex PCR, while TCRdb's copy carries only in-frame clones and drops some. The V and J calls and the clone size are those of that table, but D and trimming were determined from the DNA. Altogether 110,000 to 150,000 clones are present, 85% to 90% being singletons, with the ten largest covering 9.5% to 11%.

Sample: peripheral blood. The TCR sequence derives from an elderly woman with acute or convalescent COVID-19. This chain links TRBV19 with TRBJ2-1, with 11 bases matching TRBD2. The CDR3: CASSMVAGGPNNEQFF. In DNA, the CDR3 is TGTGCCAGTAGTATGGTAGCGGGGGGGCCTAACAATGAGCAGTTCTTC.